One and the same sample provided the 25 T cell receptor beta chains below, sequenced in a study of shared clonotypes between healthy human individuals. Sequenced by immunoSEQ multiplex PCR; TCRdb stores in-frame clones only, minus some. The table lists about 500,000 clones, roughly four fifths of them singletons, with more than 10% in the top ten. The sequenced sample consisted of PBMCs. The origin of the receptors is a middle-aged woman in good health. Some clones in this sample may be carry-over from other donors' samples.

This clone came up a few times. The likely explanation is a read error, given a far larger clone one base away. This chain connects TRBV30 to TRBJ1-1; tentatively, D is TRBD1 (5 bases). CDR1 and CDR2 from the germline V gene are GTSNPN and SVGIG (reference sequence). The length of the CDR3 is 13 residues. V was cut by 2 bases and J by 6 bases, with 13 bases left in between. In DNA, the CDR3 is TGTGCCTGGAGTCCCCGGGGGAGCGCTGAAGCTTTCTTT. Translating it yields CAWSPRGSAEAFF.

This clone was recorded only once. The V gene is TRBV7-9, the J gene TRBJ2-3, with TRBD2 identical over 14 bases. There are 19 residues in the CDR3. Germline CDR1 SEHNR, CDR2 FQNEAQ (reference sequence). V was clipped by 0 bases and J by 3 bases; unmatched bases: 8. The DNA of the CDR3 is TGTGCCAGCAGCTTAGCGGGGACTAGCGGGAGAAGGGGGACAGATACGCAGTATTTT. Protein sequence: CASSLAGTSGRRGTDTQYF.

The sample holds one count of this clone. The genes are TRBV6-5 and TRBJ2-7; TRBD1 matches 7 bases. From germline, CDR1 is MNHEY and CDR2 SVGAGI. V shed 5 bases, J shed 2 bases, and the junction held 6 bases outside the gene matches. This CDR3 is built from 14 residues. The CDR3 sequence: CASSEDRNAYEQYF. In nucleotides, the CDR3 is TGTGCCAGCAGTGAGGACAGGAACGCCTACGAGCAGTACTTC.

The CDR3 nucleotides are TGCGCCAGCACTCGTGTGCAGGGGGCTTTTGGGGCCAACGTCCTGACTTTC. It encodes CASTRVQGAFGANVLTF. The chain is built from TRBV10-1 and TRBJ2-6, with TRBD1 matching over 8 bases. V gave up 7 bases and J gave up 3 bases; unmatched junction bases: 11. Germline CDR1 WNHNN, CDR2 SYGVQD (reference sequence). The CDR3 extends over 17 amino acids.

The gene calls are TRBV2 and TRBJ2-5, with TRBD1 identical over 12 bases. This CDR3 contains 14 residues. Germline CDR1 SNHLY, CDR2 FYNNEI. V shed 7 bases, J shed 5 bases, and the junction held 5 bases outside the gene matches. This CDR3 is CASNRDRGLETQYF. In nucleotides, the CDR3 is TGTGCCAGCAATCGGGACAGGGGGCTGGAGACCCAGTACTTC.

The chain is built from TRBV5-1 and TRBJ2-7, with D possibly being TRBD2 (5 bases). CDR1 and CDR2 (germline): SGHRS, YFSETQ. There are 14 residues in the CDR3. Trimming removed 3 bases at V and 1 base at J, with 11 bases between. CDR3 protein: CASSSSSGSYEQYF. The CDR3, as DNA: TGCGCCAGCAGCTCATCCTCGGGGTCCTACGAGCAGTACTTC.

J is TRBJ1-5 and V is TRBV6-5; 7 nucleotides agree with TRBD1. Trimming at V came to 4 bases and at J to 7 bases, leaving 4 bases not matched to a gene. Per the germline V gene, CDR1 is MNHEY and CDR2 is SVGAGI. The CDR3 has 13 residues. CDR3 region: CASSLDRWQPQHF. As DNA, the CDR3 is TGTGCCAGCAGTTTGGACAGGTGGCAGCCCCAGCATTTT.

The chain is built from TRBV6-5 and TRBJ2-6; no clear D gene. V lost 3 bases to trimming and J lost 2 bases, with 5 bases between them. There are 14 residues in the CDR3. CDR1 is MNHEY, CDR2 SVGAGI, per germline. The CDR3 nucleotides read TGTGCCAGCAGTTATACCACTGGGGCCAACGTCCTGACTTTC. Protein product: CASSYTTGANVLTF.

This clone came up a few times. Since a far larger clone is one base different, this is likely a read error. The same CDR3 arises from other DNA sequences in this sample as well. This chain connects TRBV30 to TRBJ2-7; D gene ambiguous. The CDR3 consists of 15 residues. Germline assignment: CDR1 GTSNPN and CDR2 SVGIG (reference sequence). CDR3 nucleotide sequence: TGTGCCTTAGCCTTGGACCAGATAGTGGCCTACGAGCAGTACTTT. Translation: CALALDQIVAYEQYF.

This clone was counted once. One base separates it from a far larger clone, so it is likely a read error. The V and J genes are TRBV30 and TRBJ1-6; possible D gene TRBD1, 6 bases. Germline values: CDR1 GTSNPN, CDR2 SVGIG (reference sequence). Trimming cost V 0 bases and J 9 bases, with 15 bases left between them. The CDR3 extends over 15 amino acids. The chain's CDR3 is CAWSVGGSGSSPLHF. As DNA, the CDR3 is TGTGCCTGGAGTGTGGGGGGCTCCGGAAGTTCACCCCTCCACTTT.

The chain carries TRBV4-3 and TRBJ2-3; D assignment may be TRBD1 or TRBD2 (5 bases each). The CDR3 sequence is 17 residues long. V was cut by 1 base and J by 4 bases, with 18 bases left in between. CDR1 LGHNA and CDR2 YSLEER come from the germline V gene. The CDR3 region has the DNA TGCGCCAGCAGCCAAGGGGTCACTTTAGAGGGGCCAGATACGCAGTATTTT. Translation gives CASSQGVTLEGPDTQYF.

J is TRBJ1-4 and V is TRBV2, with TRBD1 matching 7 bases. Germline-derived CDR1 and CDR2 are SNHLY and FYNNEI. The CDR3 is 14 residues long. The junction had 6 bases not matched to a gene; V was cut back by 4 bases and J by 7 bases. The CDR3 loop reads CASSGQGESEKLFF. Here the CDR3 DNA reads TGTGCCAGCAGTGGGCAGGGGGAAAGTGAAAAACTGTTTTTT.

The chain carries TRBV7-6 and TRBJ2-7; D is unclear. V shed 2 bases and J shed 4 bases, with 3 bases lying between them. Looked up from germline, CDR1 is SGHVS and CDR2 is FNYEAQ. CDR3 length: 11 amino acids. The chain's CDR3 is CASSLQYEQYF. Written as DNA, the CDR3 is TGTGCCAGCAGCTTACAGTACGAGCAGTACTTC.

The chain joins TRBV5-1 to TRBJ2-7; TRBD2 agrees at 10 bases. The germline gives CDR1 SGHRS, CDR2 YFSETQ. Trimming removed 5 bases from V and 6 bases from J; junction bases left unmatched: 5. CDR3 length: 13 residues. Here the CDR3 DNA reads TGCGCCAGCAGTGTAGCGGGAGGCTCCGAGCAGTACTTC. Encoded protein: CASSVAGGSEQYF.

In DNA form, the CDR3 reads TGTGCCAGCTCACCACCGTCGTTGCGGCGGGGCTCCTACGAGCAGTACTTC. It encodes CASSPPSLRRGSYEQYF. The V gene is TRBV18, the J gene TRBJ2-7, with D possibly matching TRBD2 (6 bases). Trimming pared 0 bases from V and 0 bases from J, leaving 15 bases between. CDR1 is KGHSH and CDR2 is LQKENI in the germline V gene. The CDR3 is 17 amino acids.

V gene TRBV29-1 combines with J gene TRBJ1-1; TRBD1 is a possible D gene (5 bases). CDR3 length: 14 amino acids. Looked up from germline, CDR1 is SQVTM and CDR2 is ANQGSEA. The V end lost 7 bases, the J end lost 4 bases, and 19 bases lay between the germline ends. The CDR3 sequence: CSAPARGGGTEAFF. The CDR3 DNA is TGCAGCGCCCCAGCGCGGGGGGGAGGCACTGAAGCTTTCTTT.

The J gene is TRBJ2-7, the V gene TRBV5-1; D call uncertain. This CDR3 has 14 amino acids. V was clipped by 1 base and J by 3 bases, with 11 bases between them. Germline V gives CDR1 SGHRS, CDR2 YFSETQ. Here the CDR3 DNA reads TGCGCCAGCAGCTTGAACTCAGGAAACTACGAGCAGTACTTC. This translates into CASSLNSGNYEQYF.

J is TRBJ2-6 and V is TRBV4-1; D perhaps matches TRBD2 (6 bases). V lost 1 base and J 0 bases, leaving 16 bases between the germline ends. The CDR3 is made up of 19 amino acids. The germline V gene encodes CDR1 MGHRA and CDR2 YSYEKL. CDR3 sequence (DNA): TGCGCCAGCAGCCAAGTAGGGGCGGGACGGAGCTCTGGGGCCAACGTCCTGACTTTC. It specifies CASSQVGAGRSSGANVLTF.

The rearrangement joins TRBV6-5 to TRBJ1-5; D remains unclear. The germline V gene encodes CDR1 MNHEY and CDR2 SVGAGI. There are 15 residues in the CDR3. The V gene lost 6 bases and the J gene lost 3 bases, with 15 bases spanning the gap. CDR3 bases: TGTGCCAGCAGACCTCAGCCCAGAGCCAATCAGCCCCAGCATTTT. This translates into CASRPQPRANQPQHF.

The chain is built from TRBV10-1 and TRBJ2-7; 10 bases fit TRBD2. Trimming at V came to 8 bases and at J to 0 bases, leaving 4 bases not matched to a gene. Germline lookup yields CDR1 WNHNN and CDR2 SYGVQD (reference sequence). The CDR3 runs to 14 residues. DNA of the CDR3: TGCGCCAGCTTCGGACTAGCGGACTCCTACGAGCAGTACTTC. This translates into CASFGLADSYEQYF.

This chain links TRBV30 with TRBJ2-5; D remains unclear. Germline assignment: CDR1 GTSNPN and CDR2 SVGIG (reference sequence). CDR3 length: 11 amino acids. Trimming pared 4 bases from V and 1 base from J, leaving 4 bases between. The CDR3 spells CAWKTQETQYF. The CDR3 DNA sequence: TGTGCCTGGAAGACCCAAGAGACCCAGTACTTC. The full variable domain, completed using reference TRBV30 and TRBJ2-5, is SQTIHQWPATLVQPVGSPLSLECTVEGTSNPNLYWYRQAAGRGLQLLFYSVGIGQISSEVPQNLSASRPQDRQFILSSKKLLLSDSGFYLCAWKTQETQYFGPGTRLLVL.

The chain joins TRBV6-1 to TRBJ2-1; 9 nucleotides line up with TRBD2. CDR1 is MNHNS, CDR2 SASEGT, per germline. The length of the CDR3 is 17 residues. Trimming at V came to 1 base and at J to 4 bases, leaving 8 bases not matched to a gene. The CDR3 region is CASSEVASGTIYNEQFF. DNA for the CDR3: TGTGCCAGCAGTGAAGTGGCTAGCGGGACCATTTACAATGAGCAGTTCTTC.

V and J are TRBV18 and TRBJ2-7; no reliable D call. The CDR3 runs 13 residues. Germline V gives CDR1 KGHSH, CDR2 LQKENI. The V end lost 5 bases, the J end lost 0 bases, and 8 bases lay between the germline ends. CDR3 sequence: CASSVVSSYEQYF. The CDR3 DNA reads TGTGCCAGCTCAGTGGTAAGCTCCTACGAGCAGTACTTC.

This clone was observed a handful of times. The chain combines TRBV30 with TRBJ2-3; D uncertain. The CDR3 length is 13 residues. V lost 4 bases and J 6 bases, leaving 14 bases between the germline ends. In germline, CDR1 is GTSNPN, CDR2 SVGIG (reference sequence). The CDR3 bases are TGTGCCTGGACCCGGGCTAATTTTGATACGCAGTATTTT. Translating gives CAWTRANFDTQYF.

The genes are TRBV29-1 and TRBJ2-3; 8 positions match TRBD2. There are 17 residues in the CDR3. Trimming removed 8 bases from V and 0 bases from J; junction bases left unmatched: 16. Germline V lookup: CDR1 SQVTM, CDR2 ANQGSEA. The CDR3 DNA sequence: TGCAGCACAAAGGGAGCGGGGGTAGCCTGGAGCACAGATACGCAGTATTTT. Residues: CSTKGAGVAWSTDTQYF.